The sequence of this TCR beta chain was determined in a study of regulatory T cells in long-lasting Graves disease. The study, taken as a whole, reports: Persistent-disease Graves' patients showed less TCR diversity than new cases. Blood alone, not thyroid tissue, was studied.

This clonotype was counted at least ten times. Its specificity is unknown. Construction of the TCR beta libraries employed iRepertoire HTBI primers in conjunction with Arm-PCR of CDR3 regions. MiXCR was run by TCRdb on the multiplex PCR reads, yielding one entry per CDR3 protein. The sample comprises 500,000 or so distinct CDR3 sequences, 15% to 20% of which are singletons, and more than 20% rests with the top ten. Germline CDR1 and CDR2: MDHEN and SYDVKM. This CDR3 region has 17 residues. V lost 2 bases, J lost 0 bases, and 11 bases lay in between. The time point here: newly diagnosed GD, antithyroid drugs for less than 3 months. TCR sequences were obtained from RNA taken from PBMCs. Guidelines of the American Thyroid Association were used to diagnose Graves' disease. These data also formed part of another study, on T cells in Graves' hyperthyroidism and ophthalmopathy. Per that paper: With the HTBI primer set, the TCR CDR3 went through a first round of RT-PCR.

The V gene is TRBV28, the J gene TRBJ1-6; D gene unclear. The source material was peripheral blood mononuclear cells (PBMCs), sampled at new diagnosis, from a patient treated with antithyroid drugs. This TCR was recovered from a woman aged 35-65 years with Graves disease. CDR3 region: CASSLEAYSSYNSPLHF. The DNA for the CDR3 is TGTGCCAGCAGTTTAGAAGCCTATAGCTCCTATAATTCACCCCTCCACTTT.